This T cell receptor (beta chain) is drawn from a study of T cell responses to AZD1222 COVID-19 vaccine. Assay: immunoSEQ multiplex PCR; the TCRdb copy retains only in-frame clones and omits some. The table shows over 130,000 clones, with 85% to 90% occurring only once. CDR1 and CDR2 (germline): SGHKS, YYEKEE (reference sequence). Trimming pared 0 bases from V and 5 bases from J, leaving 11 bases between. This CDR3 is 14 amino acids long. General study points: Baseline seropositivity characterized only six or seven AZD1222 recipients.

On this clone itself: Its antigen is not known.

The V call is TRBV5-5, the J call TRBJ1-1; D uncertain. This TCR was recovered from an adult who received the AZD1222 COVID-19 vaccine. The starting material was peripheral blood, obtained 28 days after the second AZD1222 dose. Written as DNA, the CDR3 is TGTGCCAGCAGCTTGGCCAACGCGGTAACTGAAGCTTTCTTT. The encoded protein is CASSLANAVTEAFF.